Below are 23 T cell receptor beta chains sequenced from a single sample in a study of spatial heterogeneity in lung cancer. MiXCR, applied by TCRdb to the 5' RACE reads, yields one record per CDR3 protein. This table has 10,000 to 15,000 distinct CDR3 sequences, 3.9% appearing once. The sample's time point: sample taken at primary tumor resection. Unsorted tumor, nontumor lung tissue or cryopreserved PBMC supplied the whole RNA. Sequenced material: PBMCs, taken at surgery. Receptors were obtained from a male donor with early-stage non-small cell lung cancer.

This clonotype has ten or more counts. This beta chain is an unintended read in a library built for alpha chains; its size means little. This chain joins TRBV3-1 and TRBJ2-7; D unresolved. CDR1 and CDR2 (germline): LGHDT, YNNKEL (reference sequence). The CDR3 has 14 residues. Trimming removed 0 bases at V and 2 bases at J, with 8 bases between. In DNA, the CDR3 is TGTGCCAGCAGCCAAGATCGGTACACCTACGAGCAGTACTTC. The encoded protein is CASSQDRYTYEQYF.

Worth noting for this clonotype: As an off-target read in a library built for alpha chains, this beta chain has a frequency of little significance. This rearrangement joins TRBV27 to TRBJ2-5; D is uncertain. CDR1 is MNHEY and CDR2 is SMNVEV in the germline V gene (reference sequence). Trimming left V 5 bases short and J 5 bases short, with 15 bases between. The CDR3 is 14 residues long. The CDR3 is CASSPRHQGETQYF. CDR3 nucleotide sequence: TGTGCCAGCAGTCCGCGTCACCAAGGGGAGACCCAGTACTTC.

This clonotype was seen repeatedly, ten times or more. This beta chain is a stray read from a library made for alpha chains; its abundance is not meaningful. The rearrangement uses TRBV28 and TRBJ2-7, with 11 nucleotides matching TRBD2. The V gene's germline CDR1 is MDHEN and CDR2 SYDVKM. J gave up 3 bases and V 8 bases, and 12 bases lay outside the gene matches. The CDR3 length is 16 residues. The DNA of the CDR3 is TGTGCCAGCCCCCCCGGGACTAGCGGAACGAGCTACGAGCAGTACTTC. It specifies CASPPGTSGTSYEQYF. Full variable domain (outside the CDR3, taken from reference TRBV28 and TRBJ2-7): DVKVTQSSRYLVKRTGEKVFLECVQDMDHENMFWYRQDPGLGLRLIYFSYDVKMKEKGDIPEGYSVSREKKERFSLILESASTNQTSMYLCASPPGTSGTSYEQYFGPGTRLTVT.

This clonotype occurred a few times. The size of this beta chain means little, since it is a stray read in a library made for alpha chains. V and J are TRBV9 and TRBJ2-3, with D possibly being TRBD1 (5 bases). Germline CDR1 SGDLS, CDR2 YYNGEE. The CDR3 runs 15 residues. Trimming took off 4 bases at V and 6 bases at J, with 18 bases between the two ends. CDR3 protein: CASSNRQQAGDTQYF. In nucleotides, the CDR3 is TGTGCCAGCAGCAACCGACAGCAGGCCGGGGATACGCAGTATTTT.

This clonotype was recorded at least ten times. This beta chain lies outside the target of a library built for alpha chains; its clone size means little. The chain recombines TRBV7-9 with TRBJ2-7; 7 nucleotides match TRBD2. The germline V gene encodes CDR1 SEHNR and CDR2 FQNEAQ (reference sequence). J lost 0 bases, V lost 5 bases, and 7 bases had no gene match. The CDR3 extends over 15 amino acids. The CDR3 coding sequence is TGTGCCAGCAGCCCTCGGGGAGGGGACTCCTACGAGCAGTACTTC. Encoded protein: CASSPRGGDSYEQYF. Drawing the rest from reference TRBV7-9 and TRBJ2-7, the complete variable domain is DTGVSQNPRHKITKRGQNVTFRCDPISEHNRLYWYRQTLGQGPEFLTYFQNEAQLEKSRLLSDRFSAERPKGSFSTLEIQRTEQGDSAMYLCASSPRGGDSYEQYFGPGTRLTVT.

This clonotype was seen more than once but under ten times. Because this beta chain is a stray read in a library intended to capture alpha chains, its abundance should not be given much weight. The CDR3 DNA reads TGTGCCAGTTCAACTAGCGGGAGAGGCAATGAGCAGTTCTTC. Protein product: CASSTSGRGNEQFF. The rearrangement links TRBV19 to TRBJ2-1, with 11 bases that match TRBD2. The CDR3 runs to 14 residues. In germline, CDR1 is LNHDA, CDR2 SQIVND (reference sequence). The ends lost 8 bases at V and 6 bases at J; junction bases unmatched: 6.

This clonotype has ten or more counts. This beta chain is an off-target read within a library intended for alpha chains, so its frequency means little. This chain links TRBV5-1 with TRBJ2-3, with 8 bases matching TRBD1. J was trimmed by 3 bases and V by 4 bases; bases with no gene match: 7. From germline, CDR1 is SGHRS and CDR2 YFSETQ. The CDR3 totals 15 residues. The CDR3 reads CASSPRGQGTDTQYF. The CDR3 DNA follows: TGCGCCAGCAGCCCCAGGGGGCAGGGGACAGATACGCAGTATTTT.

This clonotype showed up many times. The library was built for alpha chains, so this beta chain is an off-target read and its size means little. The rearrangement uses TRBV9 and TRBJ1-6; no definite D call. Germline V gene sequence: CDR1 SGDLS, CDR2 YYNGEE. The CDR3 has 13 residues. Trimming removed 7 bases from V and 5 bases from J, with 10 bases in between. CDR3 sequence (DNA): TGTGCCAGCCCACGACCGAATAATTCACCCCTCCACTTT. This encodes CASPRPNNSPLHF.

The sample holds a few counts of this clonotype. This beta chain is a stray sequence in a library constructed for alpha chains; its clone size is not meaningful. The V call is TRBV7-9, the J call TRBJ2-3, with a tentative D call TRBD2 (5 bases). Germline V gene sequence: CDR1 SEHNR, CDR2 FQNEAQ (reference sequence). The length of the CDR3 is 17 residues. V lost 1 base and J 4 bases, leaving 18 bases between the germline ends. CDR3 in DNA: TGTGCCAGCAGCTTAGGTCAGGTGGGAGCTGGCGCAGATACGCAGTATTTT. Amino acid sequence: CASSLGQVGAGADTQYF.

This clonotype was found many times. This beta chain was picked up by a library intended for alpha chains and is off target, so its count carries little meaning. The CDR3 coding sequence is TGCAGTGCTGGACTCGACGATACGCAGTATTTT. This sequence encodes CSAGLDDTQYF. The chain combines TRBV20-1 with TRBJ2-3; a weak D match, TRBD2 (5 bases). Trimming removed 5 bases from V and 6 bases from J, with 9 bases in between. Germline CDR1 is DFQATT and CDR2 is SNEGSKA (reference sequence). The CDR3 is 11 amino acids.

By sample fraction, this clonotype is medium-sized. This beta chain is an off-target read within a library intended for alpha chains, so its frequency means little. The CDR3 DNA reads as TGTGCCAGCGCCACGGACAGGGACCTTGGAAACACCATATATTTT. It yields the protein CASATDRDLGNTIYF. The J gene is TRBJ1-3, the V gene TRBV12-3 or TRBV12-4, with 8 bases lining up with TRBD1. CDR3 length: 15 residues. V shed 8 bases and J 3 bases; nucleotides not matched to a gene: 9.

This clonotype was detected ten times or more. Because this beta chain is a stray read in a library intended to capture alpha chains, its abundance should not be given much weight. The rearrangement uses TRBV27 and TRBJ2-7; 8 positions agree with TRBD2. The V and J ends lost 6 bases and 2 bases, in that order; junction bases with no gene match: 9. This CDR3 is 15 amino acids long. Germline V gives CDR1 MNHEY, CDR2 SMNVEV (reference sequence). The CDR3 nucleotides are TGTGCCAGCAGAGTCACTAGCGGAACAACCTACGAGCAGTACTTC. Its protein product is CASRVTSGTTYEQYF.

This clonotype appeared many times. In a library made to pick up alpha chains, this beta chain is a stray read with a size that means little. The V and J genes are TRBV20-1 and TRBJ1-5; tentative D call: TRBD1 (5 bases). Germline loops: CDR1 DFQATT, CDR2 SNEGSKA (reference sequence). Trimming pared 0 bases from V and 5 bases from J, leaving 5 bases between. There are 12 residues in the CDR3. The CDR3 loop is CSAREGDQPQHF. In DNA form, the CDR3 reads TGCAGTGCTAGAGAGGGGGATCAGCCCCAGCATTTT.

There are many counts of this clonotype. For a library built for alpha chains, this beta chain is a stray read; little rests on its size. This chain joins TRBV11-1 and TRBJ1-1; D is unresolved. CDR3 size: 13 residues. Per the germline V gene, CDR1 is SGHAT and CDR2 is FQDESV (reference sequence). The V gene lost 3 bases and the J gene lost 1 base, with 6 bases spanning the gap. The CDR3 DNA is TGTGCCAGCAGCTTGTCACGGAACACTGAAGCTTTCTTT. It yields the protein CASSLSRNTEAFF.

This clonotype was picked up many times. Found in a library prepared for alpha chains, this beta chain is an off-target read, and its abundance has little meaning. The J gene is TRBJ2-2, the V gene TRBV5-8, with 8 bases matching TRBD2. Germline-derived CDR1 and CDR2 are SGHTS and YDEGEE. Unmatched junction bases numbered 9, after V lost 3 bases and J lost 5 bases. The CDR3 contains 16 residues. DNA for the CDR3: TGTGCCAGCAGCTCCGCCCGACTAGCGTGGACCGGGGAGCTGTTTTTT. This sequence encodes CASSSARLAWTGELFF.

The table lists this clonotype with many counts. With the library built for alpha chains, this beta chain is off target and its frequency is not meaningful. The rearrangement links TRBV7-2 to TRBJ2-3; no clear D. This CDR3 is 14 amino acids long. Germline V gene data show CDR1 as SGHTA and CDR2 as FQGNSA. V lost 4 bases, J lost 7 bases, and 15 bases lay in between. CDR3 region: CASSSDASANTQYF. The CDR3, as DNA: TGTGCCAGCAGCTCGGACGCGAGCGCGAATACGCAGTATTTT.

This clonotype was counted many times. Little can be read into the size of this beta chain, an off-target read in a library designed for alpha chains. The chain links TRBV20-1 to TRBJ2-7; 13 nucleotides match TRBD2. Germline assignment: CDR1 DFQATT and CDR2 SNEGSKA (reference sequence). J gave up 5 bases and V 5 bases, and 12 bases lay outside the gene matches. The CDR3 covers 16 residues. The CDR3 DNA follows: TGCAGTGCTTCCCGCCCATGGACTAGCGGGAGAGACGAGCAGTACTTC. It translates to CSASRPWTSGRDEQYF.

In its sample, this clonotype was seen many times. The size of this beta chain means little, since it is a stray read in a library made for alpha chains. This chain uses TRBV20-1 with TRBJ2-5, with 12 bases lining up with TRBD2. Germline-derived CDR1 and CDR2 are DFQATT and SNEGSKA (reference sequence). The CDR3 has 16 residues. Losses at the gene ends were 6 bases for V and 5 bases for J; bases not matched to a gene: 13. CDR3 nucleotide sequence: TGCAGTGCCAGAAGCCCCGCTAGCGGGAGGGGGGAGACCCAGTACTTC. This gives the protein CSARSPASGRGETQYF.

This clonotype qualifies as medium-sized. This beta chain was picked up by a library intended for alpha chains and is off target, so its count carries little meaning. The chain carries TRBV27 and TRBJ2-3, with D tentatively TRBD2 (5 bases). Germline lookup yields CDR1 MNHEY and CDR2 SMNVEV (reference sequence). The CDR3 extends over 16 amino acids. V was clipped by 4 bases and J by 2 bases, with 16 bases between them. As DNA, the CDR3 is TGTGCCAGCAGTTCAGCGGAGTTCTGGTTCACAGATACGCAGTATTTT. Encoded protein: CASSSAEFWFTDTQYF.

This clonotype was seen ten or more times. For a library built for alpha chains, this beta chain is a stray read; little rests on its size. This rearrangement joins TRBV7-9 to TRBJ2-5; D is unresolved. The CDR3 is 12 amino acids. CDR1 and CDR2 (germline): SEHNR, FQNEAQ (reference sequence). V lost 4 bases and J lost 5, with 8 bases in between. Here the CDR3 reads CASSSAPETQYF. The CDR3 coding sequence is TGTGCCAGCAGCTCCGCCCCCGAGACCCAGTACTTC.

This clonotype was recorded many times. This beta chain lies outside the target of a library built for alpha chains; its clone size means little. This chain connects TRBV7-9 to TRBJ1-2; no clear D gene. With 5 bases removed from V and 8 bases from J, the gap between germline ends came to 9 bases. Germline CDR1 reads SEHNR; CDR2 reads FQNEAQ (reference sequence). CDR3 length equals 11 residues. CDR3 DNA: TGTGCCAGCAGCCAATCAAAGGGCTACACCTTC. Its protein is CASSQSKGYTF.

This clonotype has a count of ten or more. The library was built for alpha chains, so this beta chain is an off-target read and its size means little. The chain couples TRBV28 to TRBJ2-1; TRBD2 is a possible D gene (6 bases). The CDR3 covers 14 residues. Germline V gene lookup returns CDR1 MDHEN and CDR2 SYDVKM. V was cut by 2 bases and J by 8 bases, with 13 bases left in between. For the CDR3, the DNA is TGTGCCAGCAGTTTAACTAGCCGAGTAGATGAGCAGTTCTTC. Translation: CASSLTSRVDEQFF.

The table lists this clonotype with many counts. This beta chain is off target for a library built for alpha chains, so its abundance means little. The chain uses TRBV27 and TRBJ1-5, with D uncertain. V was pared by 5 bases and J by 2 bases, with 13 bases between. In germline, CDR1 is MNHEY, CDR2 SMNVEV (reference sequence). The CDR3 is 15 residues long. The CDR3 protein is CASSALGGGNQPQHF. DNA of the CDR3: TGTGCCAGCAGTGCCTTGGGCGGGGGCAATCAGCCCCAGCATTTT.